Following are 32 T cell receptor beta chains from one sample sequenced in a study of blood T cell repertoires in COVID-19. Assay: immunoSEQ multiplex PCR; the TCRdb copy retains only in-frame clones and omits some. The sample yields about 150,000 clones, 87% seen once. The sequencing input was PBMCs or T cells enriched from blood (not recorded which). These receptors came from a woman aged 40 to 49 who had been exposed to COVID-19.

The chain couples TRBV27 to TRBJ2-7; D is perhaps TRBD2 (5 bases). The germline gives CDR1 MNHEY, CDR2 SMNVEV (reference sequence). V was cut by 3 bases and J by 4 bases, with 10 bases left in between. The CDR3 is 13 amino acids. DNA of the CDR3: TGTGCCAGCAGTTTGACACTAGAATACGAGCAGTACTTC. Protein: CASSLTLEYEQYF.

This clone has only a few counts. CDR3 amino acids: CAGENREGEDYGYTF. CDR3 bases: TGTGCCGGAGAAAATCGGGAGGGAGAGGACTATGGCTACACCTTC. This chain connects TRBV27 to TRBJ1-2, with D hard to call. The CDR3 extends over 15 amino acids. The V gene's germline CDR1 is MNHEY and CDR2 SMNVEV (reference sequence). V dropped 11 bases and J dropped 3 bases, with 22 bases sitting between them.

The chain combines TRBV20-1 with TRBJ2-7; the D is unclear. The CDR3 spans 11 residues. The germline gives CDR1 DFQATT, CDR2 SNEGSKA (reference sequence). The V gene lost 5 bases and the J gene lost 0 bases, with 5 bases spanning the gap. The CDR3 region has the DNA TGCAGTGCTGCGGACTCCTACGAGCAGTACTTC. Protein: CSAADSYEQYF.

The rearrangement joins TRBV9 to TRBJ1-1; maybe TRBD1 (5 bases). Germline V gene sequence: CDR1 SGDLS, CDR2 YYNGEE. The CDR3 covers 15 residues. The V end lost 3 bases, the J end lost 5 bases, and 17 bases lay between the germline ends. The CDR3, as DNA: TGTGCCAGCAGCGCCCAGGGAGGGATGTTAACTGAAGCTTTCTTT. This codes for CASSAQGGMLTEAFF.

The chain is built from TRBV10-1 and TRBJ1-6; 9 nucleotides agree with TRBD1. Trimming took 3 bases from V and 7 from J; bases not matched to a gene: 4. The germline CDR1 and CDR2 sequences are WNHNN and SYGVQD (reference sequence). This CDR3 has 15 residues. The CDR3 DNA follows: TGCGCCAGCAGTGACGGGACAGGGACAAATTCACCCCTCCACTTT. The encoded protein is CASSDGTGTNSPLHF.

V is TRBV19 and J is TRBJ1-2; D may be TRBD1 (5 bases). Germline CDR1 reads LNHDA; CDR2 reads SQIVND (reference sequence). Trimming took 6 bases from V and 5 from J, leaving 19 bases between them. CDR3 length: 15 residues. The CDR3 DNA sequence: TGTGCCAGTAGGCAAGACAGAGTCGGATTATATGGCTACACCTTC. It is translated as CASRQDRVGLYGYTF.

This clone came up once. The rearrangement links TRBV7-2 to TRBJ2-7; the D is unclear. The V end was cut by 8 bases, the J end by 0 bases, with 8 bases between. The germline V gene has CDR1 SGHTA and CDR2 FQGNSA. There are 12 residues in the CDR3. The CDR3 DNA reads TGTGCCAGCGGGCAGGACTCCTACGAGCAGTACTTC. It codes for CASGQDSYEQYF.

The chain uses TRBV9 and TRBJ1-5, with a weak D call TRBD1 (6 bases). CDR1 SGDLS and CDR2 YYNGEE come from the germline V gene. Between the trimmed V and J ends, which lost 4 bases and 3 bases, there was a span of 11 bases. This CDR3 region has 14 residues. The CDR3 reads CASSQDSYNQPQHF. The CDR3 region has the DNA TGTGCCAGCAGCCAGGACAGTTACAATCAGCCCCAGCATTTT. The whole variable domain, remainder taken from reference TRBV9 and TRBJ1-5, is DSGVTQTPKHLITATGQRVTLRCSPRSGDLSVYWYQQSLDQGLQFLIQYYNGEERAKGNILERFSAQQFPDLHSELNLSSLELGDSALYFCASSQDSYNQPQHFGDGTRLSIL.

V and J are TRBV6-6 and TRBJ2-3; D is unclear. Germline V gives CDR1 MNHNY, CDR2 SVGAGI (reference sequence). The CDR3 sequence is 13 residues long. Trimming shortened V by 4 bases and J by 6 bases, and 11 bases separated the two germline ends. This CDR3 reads CASSLKTGDTQYF. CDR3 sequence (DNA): TGTGCCAGCAGTTTGAAGACTGGGGATACGCAGTATTTT.

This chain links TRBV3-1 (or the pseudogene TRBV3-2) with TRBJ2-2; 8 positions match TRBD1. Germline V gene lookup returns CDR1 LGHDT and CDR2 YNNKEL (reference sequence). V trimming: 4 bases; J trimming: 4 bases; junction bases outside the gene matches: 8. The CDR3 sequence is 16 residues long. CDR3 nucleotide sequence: TGTGCCAGCAGCCCGGCAGGGGGCGCCGGCACCGGGGAGCTGTTTTTT. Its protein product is CASSPAGGAGTGELFF.

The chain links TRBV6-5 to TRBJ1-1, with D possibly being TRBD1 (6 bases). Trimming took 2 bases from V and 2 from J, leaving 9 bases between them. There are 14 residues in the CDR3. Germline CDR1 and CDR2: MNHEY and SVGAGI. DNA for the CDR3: TGTGCCAGCAGTTACCCGGGACATAACACTGAAGCTTTCTTT. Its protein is CASSYPGHNTEAFF.

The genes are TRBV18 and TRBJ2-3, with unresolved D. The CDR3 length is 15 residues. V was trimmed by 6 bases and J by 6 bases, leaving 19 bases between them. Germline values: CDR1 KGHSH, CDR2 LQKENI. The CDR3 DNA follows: TGTGCCAGCTCCCCGGGTAGCCTGGCATCGGATACGCAGTATTTT. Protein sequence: CASSPGSLASDTQYF.

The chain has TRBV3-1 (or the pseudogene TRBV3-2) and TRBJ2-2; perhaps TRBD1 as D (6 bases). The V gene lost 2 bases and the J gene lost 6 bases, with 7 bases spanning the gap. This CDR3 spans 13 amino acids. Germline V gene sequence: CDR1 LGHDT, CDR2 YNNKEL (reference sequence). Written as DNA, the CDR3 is TGTGCCAGCAGCCAAACAGGGCCCGGGGAGCTGTTTTTT. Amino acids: CASSQTGPGELFF.

CDR3 protein: CASSLRQTYTIYF. For the CDR3, the DNA is TGTGCCAGCAGCTTGAGACAGACGTACACCATATATTTT. The rearrangement links TRBV7-9 to TRBJ1-3; maybe TRBD1 (5 bases). Trimming left V 3 bases short and J 8 bases short, with 11 bases between. The germline V gene has CDR1 SEHNR and CDR2 FQNEAQ (reference sequence). This CDR3 contains 13 residues.

The CDR3 spells CASSLQGGNSPLHF. Here the CDR3 DNA reads TGTGCCAGCAGTTTACAGGGCGGAAATTCACCCCTCCACTTT. V is TRBV7-9 and J is TRBJ1-6; the D gene is possibly TRBD1 (6 bases). The V gene's germline CDR1 is SEHNR and CDR2 FQNEAQ (reference sequence). The V and J ends lost 6 bases and 7 bases respectively, with 13 bases between them. CDR3 length equals 14 residues.

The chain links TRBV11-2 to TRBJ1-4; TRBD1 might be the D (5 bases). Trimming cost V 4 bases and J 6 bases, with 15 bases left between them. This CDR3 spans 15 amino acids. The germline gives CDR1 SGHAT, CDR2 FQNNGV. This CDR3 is CASSSFRVGYEKLFF. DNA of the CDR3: TGTGCCAGCAGCTCCTTCAGGGTCGGATATGAAAAACTGTTTTTT.

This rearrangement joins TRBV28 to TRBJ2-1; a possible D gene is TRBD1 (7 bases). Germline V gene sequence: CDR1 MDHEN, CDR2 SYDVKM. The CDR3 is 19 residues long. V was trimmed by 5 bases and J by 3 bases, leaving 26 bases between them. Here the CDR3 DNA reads TGTGCCAGCAGTCAGGGCCGGACAGGTCTGGCGGGAAACTACAATGAGCAGTTCTTC. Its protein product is CASSQGRTGLAGNYNEQFF.

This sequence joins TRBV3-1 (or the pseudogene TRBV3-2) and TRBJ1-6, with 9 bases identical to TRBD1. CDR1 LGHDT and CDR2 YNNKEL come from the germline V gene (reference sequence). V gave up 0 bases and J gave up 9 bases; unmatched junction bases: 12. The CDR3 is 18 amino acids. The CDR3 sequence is CASSQDKRQGGRSSPLHF. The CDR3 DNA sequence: TGTGCCAGCAGCCAAGATAAGCGACAGGGGGGAAGGAGTTCACCCCTCCACTTT.

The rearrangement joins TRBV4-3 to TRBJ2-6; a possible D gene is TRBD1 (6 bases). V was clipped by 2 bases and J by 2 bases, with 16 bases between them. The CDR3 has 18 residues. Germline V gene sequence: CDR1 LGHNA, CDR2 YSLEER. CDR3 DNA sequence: TGCGCCAGCAGCCAACAGAGCAGAGCAGGGGCTGGGGCCAACGTCCTGACTTTC. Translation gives CASSQQSRAGAGANVLTF.

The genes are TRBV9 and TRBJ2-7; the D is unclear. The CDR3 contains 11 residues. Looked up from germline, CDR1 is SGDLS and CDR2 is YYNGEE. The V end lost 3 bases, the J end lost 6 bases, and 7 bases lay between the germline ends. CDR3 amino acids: CASSGLGEQYF. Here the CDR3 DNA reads TGTGCCAGCAGCGGACTCGGCGAGCAGTACTTC.

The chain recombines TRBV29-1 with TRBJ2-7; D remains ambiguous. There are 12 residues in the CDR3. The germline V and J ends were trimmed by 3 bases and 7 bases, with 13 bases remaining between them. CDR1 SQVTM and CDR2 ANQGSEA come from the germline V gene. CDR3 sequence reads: CSVEADSLEQYF. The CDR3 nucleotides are TGCAGCGTTGAGGCAGACTCCTTGGAGCAGTACTTC.

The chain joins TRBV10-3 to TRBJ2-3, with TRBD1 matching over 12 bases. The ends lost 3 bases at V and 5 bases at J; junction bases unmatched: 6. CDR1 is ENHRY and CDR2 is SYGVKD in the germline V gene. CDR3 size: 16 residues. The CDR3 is CAISDDGTGGEDTQYF. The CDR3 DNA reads TGTGCCATCAGTGACGATGGGACAGGGGGCGAAGATACGCAGTATTTT.

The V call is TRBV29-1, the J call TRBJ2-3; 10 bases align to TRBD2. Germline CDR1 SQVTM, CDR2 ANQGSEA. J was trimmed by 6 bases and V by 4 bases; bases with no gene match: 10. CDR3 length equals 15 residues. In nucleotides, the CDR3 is TGCAGCGTTGTATCTCTAGCGGGAGCGTCGGATACGCAGTATTTT. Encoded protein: CSVVSLAGASDTQYF.

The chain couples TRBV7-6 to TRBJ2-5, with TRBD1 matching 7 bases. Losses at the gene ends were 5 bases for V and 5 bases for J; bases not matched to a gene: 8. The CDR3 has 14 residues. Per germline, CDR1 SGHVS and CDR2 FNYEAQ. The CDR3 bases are TGTGCCAGCAGCCCCACAGGGGCCAGGGAGACCCAGTACTTC. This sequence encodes CASSPTGARETQYF.

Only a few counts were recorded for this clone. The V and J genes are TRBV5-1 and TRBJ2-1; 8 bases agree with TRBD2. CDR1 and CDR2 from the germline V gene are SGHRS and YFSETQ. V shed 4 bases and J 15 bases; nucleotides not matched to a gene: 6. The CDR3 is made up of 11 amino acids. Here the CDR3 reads CASSTSGSVFF. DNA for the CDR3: TGCGCCAGCAGCACAAGCGGGAGTGTGTTCTTC.

The CDR3 sequence is CASSKLAGGNTDTQYF. The DNA for the CDR3 is TGTGCCAGCAGCAAGCTAGCGGGAGGAAACACAGATACGCAGTATTTT. This chain uses TRBV11-2 with TRBJ2-3, with 11 bases fitting TRBD2. The germline gives CDR1 SGHAT, CDR2 FQNNGV. The CDR3 contains 16 residues. V shed 5 bases, J shed 2 bases, and the junction held 6 bases outside the gene matches.

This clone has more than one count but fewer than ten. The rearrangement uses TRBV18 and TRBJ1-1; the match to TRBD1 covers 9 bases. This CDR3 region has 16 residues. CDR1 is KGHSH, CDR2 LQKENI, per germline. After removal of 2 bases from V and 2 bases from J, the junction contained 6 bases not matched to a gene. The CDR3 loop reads CASSPMDRGENTEAFF. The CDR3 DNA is TGTGCCAGCTCACCAATGGACAGGGGAGAAAACACTGAAGCTTTCTTT.

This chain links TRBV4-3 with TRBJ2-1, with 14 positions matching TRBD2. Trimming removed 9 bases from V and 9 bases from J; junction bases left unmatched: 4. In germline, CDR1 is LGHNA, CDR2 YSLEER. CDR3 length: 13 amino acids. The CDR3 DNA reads TGCGCCAGTGGACTAGCGGGAGGAGGTGAGCAGTTCTTC. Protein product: CASGLAGGGEQFF.

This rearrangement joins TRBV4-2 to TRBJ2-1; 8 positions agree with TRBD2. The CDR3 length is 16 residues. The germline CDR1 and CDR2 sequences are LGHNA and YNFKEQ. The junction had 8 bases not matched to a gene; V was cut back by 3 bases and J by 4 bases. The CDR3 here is CASSQRTSGMYNEQFF. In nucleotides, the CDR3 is TGTGCCAGCAGCCAGCGCACTAGCGGCATGTACAATGAGCAGTTCTTC.

This CDR3 is CASSQGGYTEAFF. CDR3 DNA: TGCGCCAGCAGCCAAGGCGGCTACACTGAAGCTTTCTTT. V is TRBV4-1 and J is TRBJ1-1, with D unresolved. The V end was cut by 1 base, the J end by 3 bases, with 6 bases between. From germline, CDR1 is MGHRA and CDR2 YSYEKL. The CDR3 has 13 residues.

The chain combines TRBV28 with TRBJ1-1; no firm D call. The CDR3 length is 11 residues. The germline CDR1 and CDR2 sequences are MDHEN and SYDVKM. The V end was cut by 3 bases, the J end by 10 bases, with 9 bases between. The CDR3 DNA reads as TGTGCCAGCAGTTTTGAGAGGGCAGCTTTCTTT. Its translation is CASSFERAAFF.

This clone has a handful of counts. For the CDR3, the DNA is TGTGCCAGCAGTTACGGACTAGCGGGAGCCTACGAGCAGTACTTC. Protein sequence: CASSYGLAGAYEQYF. The V call is TRBV6-2 or TRBV6-3, the J call TRBJ2-7; 13 bases align to TRBD2. The CDR3 covers 15 residues. Per germline, CDR1 MNHEY and CDR2 SVGEGT. The trim removed 2 bases at V and 2 bases at J, leaving 0 bases unmatched.